This T cell receptor beta chain was retrieved from a study of cytomegalovirus exposure and HLA in healthy donors. This CDR3 region has 15 residues. CDR1 is SEHNR, CDR2 FQNEAQ, per germline (reference sequence). V lost 1 base and J lost 7, with 13 bases in between. A multiplex PCR was run with 60 Vbeta primers and 13 Jbeta primers. Method: immunoSEQ multiplex PCR; TCRdb's copy keeps in-frame clones and lacks some. The sample lists 99,000 or so clones, more than 60% occurring once. V and J are TRBV7-9 and TRBJ1-4; D gene unclear. The material sequenced was PBMCs. The receptor's source is a man aged 60-69 years in good health and CMV-seropositive. In DNA, the CDR3 is TGTGCCAGCAGCTTAGAGTCGACATACGGTGAAAAACTGTTTTTT. Protein product: CASSLESTYGEKLFF.